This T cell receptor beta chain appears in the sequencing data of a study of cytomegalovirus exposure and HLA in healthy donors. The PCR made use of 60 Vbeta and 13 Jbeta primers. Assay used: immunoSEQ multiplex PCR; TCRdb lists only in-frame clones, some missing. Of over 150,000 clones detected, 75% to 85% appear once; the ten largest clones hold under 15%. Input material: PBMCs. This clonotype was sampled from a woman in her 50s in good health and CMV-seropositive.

CDR3 in DNA: TGTGCCAGCAGCTTGCACAGGGACTCCTACGAGCAGTACTTC. Residues: CASSLHRDSYEQYF. This chain uses TRBV7-9 with TRBJ2-7; D is possibly TRBD1 (6 bases). The V end lost 3 bases, the J end lost 0 bases, and 9 bases lay between the germline ends. Germline V gene lookup returns CDR1 SEHNR and CDR2 FQNEAQ (reference sequence). The CDR3 consists of 14 residues.